The 20 T cell receptor beta chains below all came from one sample that was sequenced in a study of T-cell reconstitution after alpha-beta-depleted transplantation in children. The authors prepared the TCRbeta library with unique molecular identifiers. TCRdb reanalysed the PCR reads using MiXCR and keeps one entry per CDR3 protein. The table has 200,000 to 250,000 distinct CDR3 sequences, about a tenth seen once; the top ten hold about 28%. Sample: PBMCs, taken before TCRalphabeta/CD19-depleted stem cell transplant. Receptors were obtained from a child less than two years old with acute myeloid leukemia, due to receive a stem cell transplant.

This clonotype was observed a handful of times. The chain links TRBV3-1 to TRBJ2-1, with D perhaps TRBD2 (6 bases). The germline gives CDR1 LGHDT, CDR2 YNNKEL (reference sequence). This CDR3 spans 15 amino acids. V lost 1 base and J 3 bases, leaving 10 bases between the germline ends. Here the CDR3 reads CASSQGLEGYNEQFF. In nucleotides, the CDR3 is TGTGCCAGCAGCCAAGGACTAGAAGGCTACAATGAGCAGTTCTTC.

This clonotype was counted at least ten times. The chain combines TRBV15 with TRBJ2-2; D is possibly TRBD1 (5 bases). Trimming left V 0 bases short and J 1 base short, with 15 bases between. This CDR3 has 18 amino acids. The germline V gene encodes CDR1 LNHNV and CDR2 YYDKDF (reference sequence). The CDR3 coding sequence is TGTGCCACCAGCAGAGAGAGGATGTGGCAGGGGAACACCGGGGAGCTGTTTTTT. Translation gives CATSRERMWQGNTGELFF. Together with reference TRBV15 and TRBJ2-2, the CDR3 gives the full variable domain: DAMVIQNPRYQVTQFGKPVTLSCSQTLNHNVMYWYQQKSSQAPKLLFHYYDKDFNNEADTPDNFQSRRPNTSFCFLDIRSPGLGDTAMYLCATSRERMWQGNTGELFFGEGSRLTVL.

This clonotype occurred many times. The CDR3 reads CASSPGLAGNEQYF. Here the CDR3 DNA reads TGCGCCAGCAGCCCAGGGTTGGCGGGCAACGAGCAGTACTTC. The chain is built from TRBV5-1 and TRBJ2-7; D assignment may be TRBD1 or TRBD2 (5 bases each). This CDR3 contains 14 residues. V was trimmed by 4 bases and J by 5 bases, leaving 16 bases between them. Germline CDR1 reads SGHRS; CDR2 reads YFSETQ.

In its sample, this clonotype was seen many times. The chain recombines TRBV5-6 with TRBJ2-7; maybe TRBD2 (6 bases). Trimming took off 7 bases at V and 4 bases at J, with 15 bases between the two ends. This CDR3 region has 13 residues. Germline CDR1 reads SGHDT; CDR2 reads YYEEEE. In DNA form, the CDR3 reads TGTGCCAGCCGGCTAGCGCCCACTTACGAGCAGTACTTC. This encodes CASRLAPTYEQYF.

The chain links TRBV2 to TRBJ2-3; TRBD1 matches at 9 bases. Looked up from germline, CDR1 is SNHLY and CDR2 is FYNNEI. Trimming cost V 8 bases and J 7 bases; bases outside gene matches: 10. The length of the CDR3 is 14 residues. CDR3 protein: CASQGQGPTYTQYF. Written as DNA, the CDR3 is TGTGCCAGCCAGGGACAGGGCCCGACGTATACGCAGTATTTT.

As to this clonotype: Given a much more abundant clone one base away, this may be a read error. The chain carries TRBV24-1 and TRBJ1-5; no clear D. This CDR3 has 14 amino acids. Germline V gene sequence: CDR1 KGHDR, CDR2 SFDVKD. V was cut by 4 bases and J by 5 bases, with 11 bases left in between. In nucleotides, the CDR3 is TGTGCCACCAGTGACAACTGGAGGGATCAGCCCCAGCATTTT. It is translated as CATSDNWRDQPQHF.

This clonotype has a count of ten or more. The rearrangement links TRBV6-5 to TRBJ2-2, with TRBD1 as a possible D gene (6 bases). CDR3 size: 14 residues. Germline values: CDR1 MNHEY, CDR2 SVGAGI. V was shortened by 7 bases and J by 7 bases, with 16 bases between the two germline ends. The CDR3 coding sequence is TGTGCCAGCATTAGAGGGGGAAAGGGCGGGGAGCTGTTTTTT. Its protein is CASIRGGKGGELFF.

This clonotype occurred many times. This rearrangement joins TRBV20-1 to TRBJ1-6, with no clear D. The V end lost 6 bases, the J end lost 9 bases, and 18 bases lay between the germline ends. CDR3 length: 14 residues. Germline CDR1 and CDR2: DFQATT and SNEGSKA (reference sequence). The CDR3 sequence: CSAQVNSGGSPLHF. The DNA of the CDR3 is TGCAGTGCCCAAGTGAATAGTGGTGGTTCACCCCTCCACTTT.

In its sample, this clonotype was seen many times. The rearrangement links TRBV6-6 to TRBJ1-2, with D hard to call. In germline, CDR1 is MNHNY, CDR2 SVGAGI (reference sequence). This CDR3 has 12 amino acids. V shed 0 bases and J shed 4 bases, with 3 bases lying between them. This chain's CDR3 is CASSYSIYGYTF. The DNA for the CDR3 is TGTGCCAGCAGTTACTCGATCTATGGCTACACCTTC.

At least ten counts were recorded for this clonotype. The gene calls are TRBV14 and TRBJ2-7; 8 bases align to TRBD2. V gave up 4 bases and J gave up 4 bases; unmatched junction bases: 15. Germline CDR1 reads SGHDN; CDR2 reads FVKESK. This CDR3 has 17 amino acids. The CDR3 region has the DNA TGTGCCAGCAGCCGAGAACTTATAGCGGGGCCTCTATACGAGCAGTACTTC. Translated, it gives CASSRELIAGPLYEQYF.

This clonotype has at least ten counts. The chain links TRBV5-1 to TRBJ2-6; D unresolved. This CDR3 is 17 amino acids long. Trimming stripped 0 bases from V and 1 base from J, with 11 bases between. Germline loops: CDR1 SGHRS, CDR2 YFSETQ. The CDR3 region has the DNA TGCGCCAGCAGCTTGGTGCGCAGGCGTTCTGGGGCCAACGTCCTGACTTTC. Translation gives CASSLVRRRSGANVLTF. Based on the CDR3 plus reference TRBV5-1 and TRBJ2-6, the full variable domain is KAGVTQTPRYLIKTRGQQVTLSCSPISGHRSVSWYQQTPGQGLQFLFEYFSETQRNKGNFPGRFSGRQFSNSRSEMNVSTLELGDSALYLCASSLVRRRSGANVLTFGAGSRLTVL.

This clonotype came up many times. The genes are TRBV5-6 and TRBJ1-1; TRBD1 might be the D (5 bases). CDR1 SGHDT and CDR2 YYEEEE come from the germline V gene. The CDR3 runs 15 residues. Trimming shortened V by 4 bases and J by 1 base, and 14 bases separated the two germline ends. The CDR3 loop reads CASSRTAGANTEAFF. For the CDR3, the DNA is TGTGCCAGCAGCCGGACTGCCGGGGCGAACACTGAAGCTTTCTTT.

In its sample, this clonotype was seen many times. The gene calls are TRBV10-3 and TRBJ2-3; D gene ambiguous. Germline V lookup: CDR1 ENHRY, CDR2 SYGVKD. CDR3 length: 14 amino acids. V lost 6 bases, J lost 2 bases, and 12 bases lay in between. In DNA form, the CDR3 reads TGTGCCATCAGAACCCCCGCCTACACAGATACGCAGTATTTT. This translates into CAIRTPAYTDTQYF.

This clonotype was recorded many times. This chain joins TRBV6-1 and TRBJ2-1, with 12 bases matching TRBD2. In germline, CDR1 is MNHNS, CDR2 SASEGT. The CDR3 loop spans 15 amino acids. The junction had 9 bases not matched to a gene; V was cut back by 11 bases and J by 4 bases. CDR3 protein: CAGSRLAGVYNEQFF. The CDR3, as DNA: TGTGCCGGGTCCCGACTAGCGGGAGTTTACAATGAGCAGTTCTTC.

This clonotype was seen ten or more times. The chain links TRBV28 to TRBJ1-1; TRBD1 is a possible D gene (5 bases). The CDR3 is 16 amino acids. Germline assignment: CDR1 MDHEN and CDR2 SYDVKM. V lost 6 bases to trimming and J lost 1 base, with 18 bases between them. The CDR3 DNA reads TGTGCCAGCAGAACCGCGTGGGGGTCGAGGAACACTGAAGCTTTCTTT. This gives the protein CASRTAWGSRNTEAFF.

The table lists this clonotype with many counts. This rearrangement joins TRBV7-9 to TRBJ1-6; D unclear. The CDR3 loop spans 13 amino acids. Germline CDR1 SEHNR, CDR2 FQNEAQ (reference sequence). Trimming cost V 6 bases and J 8 bases, with 11 bases left between them. The CDR3 loop reads CASSPGPDSPLHF. The DNA of the CDR3 is TGTGCCAGCAGTCCTGGCCCTGATTCACCCCTCCACTTT.

This clonotype was detected ten times or more. The V gene is TRBV29-1, the J gene TRBJ2-3; D is ambiguous. The V end lost 2 bases, the J end lost 0 bases, and 9 bases lay between the germline ends. This CDR3 region has 14 residues. The germline gives CDR1 SQVTM, CDR2 ANQGSEA. The CDR3 DNA is TGCAGCGTTGAATCGCGCGCTAGCACAGATACGCAGTATTTT. The encoded protein is CSVESRASTDTQYF.

The sample holds many counts of this clonotype. The rearrangement uses TRBV6-2 or TRBV6-3 and TRBJ1-2; no clear D gene. The V gene's germline CDR1 is MNHEY and CDR2 SVGEGT. V lost 3 bases to trimming and J lost 2 bases, with 10 bases between them. This CDR3 is built from 14 residues. The CDR3 region has the DNA TGTGCCAGCAGTTATTTTAGGGTCAACTATGGCTACACCTTC. It codes for CASSYFRVNYGYTF.

This clonotype has only a few counts. The rearrangement joins TRBV19 to TRBJ2-7; the match to TRBD2 covers 7 bases. Germline V gene lookup returns CDR1 LNHDA and CDR2 SQIVND (reference sequence). The CDR3 is made up of 15 amino acids. V trimming: 2 bases; J trimming: 6 bases; junction bases outside the gene matches: 10. The CDR3: CASSIRWREPAEQYF. CDR3 coding DNA: TGTGCCAGTAGTATACGTTGGCGGGAGCCGGCCGAGCAGTACTTC.

This clonotype was observed many times. The rearrangement links TRBV5-1 to TRBJ2-2, with TRBD2 identical over 8 bases. CDR1 is SGHRS and CDR2 is YFSETQ in the germline V gene. After removal of 3 bases from V and 7 bases from J, the junction contained 14 bases not matched to a gene. The CDR3 covers 17 residues. CDR3 in DNA: TGCGCCAGCAGCTCTTGGTACAAGCGGGAGAATAGCGGGGAGCTGTTTTTT. This codes for CASSSWYKRENSGELFF.